This TCR beta chain was sequenced in a study of cytomegalovirus exposure and HLA in healthy donors. The V end was cut by 1 base, the J end by 4 bases, with 14 bases between. Germline V gives CDR1 LGHNA, CDR2 YSLEER. The CDR3 spans 15 residues. Amplification used 60 Vbeta primers and 13 Jbeta primers. Sequencing used immunoSEQ multiplex PCR; TCRdb keeps in-frame clones, though not all of them. The table has 100,000 or so clones, roughly 85% seen once. The sequenced sample consisted of PBMCs. The chain links TRBV4-3 to TRBJ2-7, with D possibly matching TRBD1 (6 bases). The TCR was taken from a man under 40 in good health and CMV-seronegative. In DNA form, the CDR3 reads TGCGCCAGCAGCCAAGGAACAGGGTGGCGGTACGAGCAGTACTTC. Translating it yields CASSQGTGWRYEQYF.